One sample yielded the 21 T cell receptor beta chains listed below, sequenced in a study of glioma-infiltrating T cells. Using RNA template, CDR3s of TCR alpha and beta were amplified with iRepertoire arm-PCR. TCRdb re-derived calls from the multiplex PCR reads in MiXCR, one entry per CDR3 protein. In the table there are fewer than 250,000 distinct CDR3 sequences, roughly 32% of which are singletons. What was sequenced was glioma tissue, nonneoplastic brain tissue, or PBMCs (not recorded which). These receptor sequences come from a human donor with low-grade glioma or glioblastoma, undergoing nonglioma brain surgery, or in good health (not recorded which).

The chain joins TRBV7-6 to TRBJ1-1, with no clear D. CDR1 is SGHVS, CDR2 FNYEAQ, per germline. Trimming cost V 1 base and J 5 bases, with 11 bases left between them. The CDR3 loop spans 14 amino acids. The CDR3 sequence is CASSLESGKTEAFF. The CDR3 DNA reads TGTGCCAGCAGCTTAGAATCGGGGAAAACTGAAGCTTTCTTT.

This clonotype showed up just once. A much more abundant neighbour one base away suggests this may be a read error. Since no conserved phenylalanine or tryptophan closes the CDR3, a read error is the likely cause. The limits of the CDR3 on the DNA are not certain, so only TCRdb's listed CDR3 is given. The V call is TRBV28, the J call TRBJ1-2; TRBD1 reflects the table's D call only, with no check against the DNA. Termini included, the CDR3 measures 13 amino acids. Germline V gives CDR1 MDHEN, CDR2 SYDVKM. The CDR3 loop reads CASSFRDRGIHTS.

Many counts were recorded for this clonotype. The rearrangement uses TRBV6-2 or TRBV6-3 and TRBJ2-1; D is undetermined. The CDR3 has 12 amino acids. Germline lookup yields CDR1 MNHEY and CDR2 SVGEGT. The germline V and J ends were trimmed by 6 bases and 3 bases, with 6 bases remaining between them. The CDR3 DNA reads as TGTGCCAGCAGCTCTGTCTACAATGAGCAGTTCTTC. Encoded protein: CASSSVYNEQFF.

Comments on this clonotype: With a much larger clone just one base away, this may be a read error. The chain has TRBV19 and TRBJ1-5; D remains unclear. This CDR3 region has 14 residues. CDR1 is LNHDA, CDR2 SQIVND, per germline (reference sequence). Trimming stripped 10 bases from V and 1 base from J, with 14 bases between. The CDR3 coding sequence is TGTGCCACACGGACTCATGGAAGCAATCAGCCCCAGCATTTT. It yields the protein CATRTHGSNQPQHF.

This clonotype was detected many times. This chain connects TRBV5-4 to TRBJ2-3; perhaps TRBD2 as D (5 bases). V lost 0 bases and J 0 bases, leaving 8 bases between the germline ends. The CDR3 sequence is 15 residues long. The germline CDR1 and CDR2 sequences are SGHNT and YYREEE (reference sequence). DNA for the CDR3: TGTGCCAGCAGCTTGGACCAGCGGAGCACAGATACGCAGTATTTT. Translation gives CASSLDQRSTDTQYF.

This clonotype was observed a few times. The chain joins TRBV5-8 to TRBJ2-7; no definite D call. CDR1 is SGHTS and CDR2 is YDEGEE in the germline V gene. This CDR3 contains 13 residues. With 1 base removed from V and 6 bases from J, the gap between germline ends came to 11 bases. The CDR3 bases are TGTGCCAGCAGCTTGAGCCCGCGGAGCGAGCAGTACTTC. This translates into CASSLSPRSEQYF.

The genes are TRBV11-2 and TRBJ2-7, with a possible D match to TRBD2 (5 bases). V lost 5 bases, J lost 2 bases, and 25 bases lay in between. CDR1 is SGHAT and CDR2 is FQNNGV in the germline V gene. This CDR3 has 18 residues. The CDR3 here is CASSPISRPRGKPYEQYF. CDR3 DNA sequence: TGTGCCAGCAGCCCTATATCCCGACCCCGGGGAAAGCCCTACGAGCAGTACTTC.

The chain combines TRBV29-1 with TRBJ2-5, with 15 bases matching TRBD2. CDR1 is SQVTM and CDR2 is ANQGSEA in the germline V gene. The CDR3 consists of 16 residues. The ends lost 7 bases at V and 4 bases at J; junction bases unmatched: 10. CDR3 protein: CSERTSGRGGRETQYF. The CDR3 nucleotides read TGCAGCGAACGGACTAGCGGGAGGGGGGGGCGAGAGACCCAGTACTTC.

The chain combines TRBV20-1 with TRBJ1-1, with a weak D call TRBD1 (5 bases). CDR3 size: 13 residues. V lost 2 bases to trimming and J lost 7 bases, with 14 bases between them. The germline gives CDR1 DFQATT, CDR2 SNEGSKA (reference sequence). DNA of the CDR3: TGCAGTGCTAGATCCCAGGGAGCGGGTGAAGCTTTCTTT. Its protein is CSARSQGAGEAFF.

The sample holds many counts of this clonotype. The chain carries TRBV6-2 or TRBV6-3 and TRBJ1-1; D not certain. This CDR3 is built from 14 residues. V lost 6 bases, J lost 4 bases, and 15 bases lay in between. CDR1 is MNHEY and CDR2 is SVGEGT in the germline V gene. CDR3 bases: TGTGCCAGCAGGGACGCCGATAGGTCCACTGAAGCTTTCTTT. Protein: CASRDADRSTEAFF.

This rearrangement joins TRBV6-2 or TRBV6-3 to TRBJ1-1; TRBD1 is a possible D gene (6 bases). This CDR3 region has 14 residues. V lost 2 bases to trimming and J lost 6 bases, with 13 bases between them. Germline assignment: CDR1 MNHEY and CDR2 SVGEGT. As DNA, the CDR3 is TGTGCCAGCAGTTACAGGGACACCGGGCCTGAAGCTTTCTTT. Encoded protein: CASSYRDTGPEAFF.

This clonotype was seen at least ten times. J is TRBJ2-7 and V is TRBV20-1; TRBD2 matches 9 bases. V trimming: 5 bases; J trimming: 5 bases; junction bases outside the gene matches: 4. The germline CDR1 and CDR2 sequences are DFQATT and SNEGSKA (reference sequence). This CDR3 region has 12 residues. The CDR3 coding sequence is TGCAGTGCTTCGCTAGCGGGAAACGAGCAGTACTTC. This codes for CSASLAGNEQYF.

This clonotype turned up a few times. The V call is TRBV5-1, the J call TRBJ2-7, with 8 bases fitting TRBD1. J was trimmed by 5 bases and V by 3 bases; bases with no gene match: 7. The CDR3 sequence is 14 residues long. Germline V gene lookup returns CDR1 SGHRS and CDR2 YFSETQ. The CDR3 nucleotides read TGCGCCAGCAGCTACGACAGGGGATCAGACGAGCAGTACTTC. The encoded protein is CASSYDRGSDEQYF.

Many counts were recorded for this clonotype. The genes are TRBV29-1 and TRBJ1-2, with 8 nucleotides matching TRBD1. The germline CDR1 and CDR2 sequences are SQVTM and ANQGSEA. This CDR3 contains 15 residues. V lost 7 bases, J lost 4 bases, and 14 bases stayed unmatched. As DNA, the CDR3 is TGCAGCGGGATGGACAGGGCGTCTCCTGGCTATGGCTACACCTTC. It codes for CSGMDRASPGYGYTF.

This clonotype was recorded at least ten times. The J gene is TRBJ1-1, the V gene TRBV15, with unresolved D. V dropped 1 base and J dropped 8 bases, with 17 bases sitting between them. CDR3 size: 15 residues. The germline V gene encodes CDR1 LNHNV and CDR2 YYDKDF (reference sequence). The CDR3 is CATSRGTVPSLEAFF. The CDR3 coding sequence is TGTGCCACCAGCAGAGGAACGGTTCCGTCCCTCGAAGCTTTCTTT.

Many counts were recorded for this clonotype. The chain links TRBV7-2 to TRBJ2-5; 8 bases map to TRBD1. The CDR3 consists of 14 residues. The V segment lost 5 bases and the J segment 1 base; nucleotides outside the gene matches: 3. The germline V gene has CDR1 SGHTA and CDR2 FQGNSA. This CDR3 is CASSRDRGQETQYF. The CDR3 DNA is TGTGCCAGCAGCCGCGACAGGGGCCAAGAGACCCAGTACTTC.

This sequence joins TRBV4-3 and TRBJ2-1; tentative D call: TRBD2 (6 bases). Germline CDR1 and CDR2: LGHNA and YSLEER. The CDR3 has 16 amino acids. V was shortened by 2 bases and J by 1 base, with 12 bases between the two germline ends. The CDR3 region has the DNA TGCGCCAGCAGCCAAAACTACGGGACTTCCTACAATGAGCAGTTCTTC. As protein: CASSQNYGTSYNEQFF.

This clonotype was picked up many times. The gene calls are TRBV7-9 and TRBJ1-2; D not certain. The V gene lost 3 bases and the J gene lost 5 bases, with 10 bases spanning the gap. CDR3 size: 13 residues. The V gene's germline CDR1 is SEHNR and CDR2 FQNEAQ (reference sequence). The CDR3 DNA is TGTGCCAGCAGCTTGGGTCTGGGTTATGGCTACACCTTC. This gives the protein CASSLGLGYGYTF.

The sample holds one count of this clonotype. A much larger clone differs from this one at a single base, so this may be a read error. The chain combines TRBV11-2 with TRBJ2-3, with 7 bases matching TRBD2. The CDR3 is 14 amino acids. V was pared by 5 bases and J by 5 bases, with 7 bases of the junction left unmatched. Per the germline V gene, CDR1 is SGHAT and CDR2 is FQNNGV. CDR3 sequence reads: CASSRRTRGDTQYF. Written as DNA, the CDR3 is TGTGCCAGCAGCCGAAGGACTAGAGGAGATACGCAGTATTTT.

This clonotype was found a few times. The rearrangement joins TRBV5-1 to TRBJ2-3; D could derive from TRBD1 or TRBD2 (5 bases each). Germline loops: CDR1 SGHRS, CDR2 YFSETQ. Deletions cut 4 bases from V and 2 bases from J, with 17 bases between. This CDR3 region has 16 residues. CDR3 amino acids: CASSPQGAGTTDTQYF. As DNA, the CDR3 is TGCGCCAGCAGCCCCCAAGGGGCAGGGACCACAGATACGCAGTATTTT. The full variable domain, completed using reference TRBV5-1 and TRBJ2-3, is KAGVTQTPRYLIKTRGQQVTLSCSPISGHRSVSWYQQTPGQGLQFLFEYFSETQRNKGNFPGRFSGRQFSNSRSEMNVSTLELGDSALYLCASSPQGAGTTDTQYFGPGTRLTVL.

This clonotype was seen repeatedly, ten times or more. The rearrangement links TRBV6-1 to TRBJ1-6; maybe TRBD1 (6 bases). V was shortened by 4 bases and J by 9 bases, with 16 bases between the two germline ends. Germline-derived CDR1 and CDR2 are MNHNS and SASEGT. The CDR3 covers 15 residues. In DNA, the CDR3 is TGTGCCAGCAGTGCAAGCGGGACATGGGGTTCACCCCTCCACTTT. It codes for CASSASGTWGSPLHF.